These T cell receptor beta chains were read from a single sample in a study of blood T cell repertoires in COVID-19. Profiled with immunoSEQ multiplex PCR; TCRdb holds only in-frame clones, not every one. Of under 200,000 clones in the sample, about 83% were seen once. Source material: peripheral blood. These receptors all come from a man between 65 and 80 years old who had recovered from COVID-19. CDR3s include the opening cysteine and the closing phenylalanine or tryptophan. The order of the fields is J gene, V gene, D gene, CDR3 protein. The D gene is left open where the match is weak.

j_gene: TRBJ2-7
v_gene: TRBV6-5
d_gene: TRBD2
CDR3aa: CASSYSPSGTYEQYF

j_gene: TRBJ1-1
v_gene: TRBV5-6
d_gene: .
CDR3aa: CASSLEARVNTEAFF

j_gene: TRBJ1-3
v_gene: TRBV19
d_gene: .
CDR3aa: CASNEYKPGGGNTIYF

j_gene: TRBJ1-3
v_gene: TRBV6-5
d_gene: .
CDR3aa: CASSRFTGTGNTIYF

j_gene: TRBJ2-7
v_gene: TRBV6-6
d_gene: TRBD2
CDR3aa: CASSRGGSGGVGEQYF

j_gene: TRBJ2-3
v_gene: TRBV12-5
d_gene: .
CDR3aa: CASGNYFTSTDTQYF

j_gene: TRBJ2-1
v_gene: TRBV7-8
d_gene: TRBD2
CDR3aa: CASNSGLAGVREQFF

j_gene: TRBJ2-1
v_gene: TRBV19
d_gene: .
CDR3aa: CASSIDTGSYNEQFF

j_gene: TRBJ2-5
v_gene: TRBV28
d_gene: .
CDR3aa: CASSHPAGAQETQYF

j_gene: TRBJ2-3
v_gene: TRBV6-6
d_gene: TRBD1
CDR3aa: CASSSRDRGTDTQYF

j_gene: TRBJ2-6
v_gene: TRBV15
d_gene: .
CDR3aa: CATSNVASGANVLTF

j_gene: TRBJ2-1
v_gene: TRBV19
d_gene: .
CDR3aa: CASSEVNAGDSYNEQFF

j_gene: TRBJ2-7
v_gene: TRBV7-2
d_gene: TRBD2
CDR3aa: CASSPQAGGPYEQYF

j_gene: TRBJ1-2
v_gene: TRBV30
d_gene: TRBD1
CDR3aa: CAWSRPQDRGYGYTF

j_gene: TRBJ2-1
v_gene: TRBV5-4
d_gene: .
CDR3aa: CASSQSAEHSYNEQFF

j_gene: TRBJ1-2
v_gene: TRBV3-1/TRBV3-2
d_gene: TRBD1
CDR3aa: CASSPLGQGTSGYTF

j_gene: TRBJ2-2
v_gene: TRBV4-3
d_gene: .
CDR3aa: CASSQVKGDTSNTGELFF

j_gene: TRBJ1-2
v_gene: TRBV28
d_gene: .
CDR3aa: CASTTSIYGYTF